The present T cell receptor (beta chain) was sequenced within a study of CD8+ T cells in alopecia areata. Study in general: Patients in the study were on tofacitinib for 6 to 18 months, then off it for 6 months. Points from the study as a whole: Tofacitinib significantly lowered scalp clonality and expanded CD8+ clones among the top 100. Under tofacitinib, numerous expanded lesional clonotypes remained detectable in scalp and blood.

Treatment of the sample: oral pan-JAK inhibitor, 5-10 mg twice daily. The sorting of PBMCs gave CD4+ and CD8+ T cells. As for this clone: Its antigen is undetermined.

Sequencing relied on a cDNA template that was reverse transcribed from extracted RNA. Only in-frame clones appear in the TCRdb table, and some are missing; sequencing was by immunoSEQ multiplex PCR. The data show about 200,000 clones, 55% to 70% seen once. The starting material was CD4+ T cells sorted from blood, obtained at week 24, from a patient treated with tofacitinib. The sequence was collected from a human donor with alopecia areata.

CDR3 amino acids: CASSHHGTGNYGYTF. CDR3 DNA: TGCGCCAGCAGTCATCACGGGACAGGAAACTATGGCTACACCTTC. The chain couples TRBV23-1 to TRBJ1-2, with 8 positions matching TRBD1. TRBV23-1 carries the ORF label, with uncertain function. This CDR3 contains 15 residues. Germline trimming cut 3 bases from V and 2 bases from J; bases unmatched to any gene: 5.